Listed below are T cell receptor beta chains from one sample, sequenced in a study of radiation and T cells in renal cell carcinoma. TCRdb's copy holds only in-frame clones and misses some; the assay was immunoSEQ multiplex PCR. The sample lists tens of thousands of clones, roughly four fifths seen once, with approximately 7% in the top ten. The specimen comprised blood, sampled from a patient whose treatment included radiotherapy and nephrectomy. The receptors originated from a man between 60 and 70 years old with renal cell carcinoma. CDR3s include the opening cysteine and the closing phenylalanine or tryptophan. The D gene is left open where the match is weak. Some rows mark clone size as missing; the rest say once, few, many or name a class of expanded clone.

TRBD2	TRBV7-8	few	TRBJ2-5	CASSPHRLAGVRETQYF	TGTGCCAGCAGCCCACACAGACTAGCGGGAGTGAGGGAGACCCAGTACTTC
.	TRBV9	.	TRBJ2-5	CASSVSSQETQYF	TGTGCCAGCAGCGTATCCTCCCAAGAGACCCAGTACTTC
.	TRBV20-1	.	TRBJ2-5	CSAIRRETQYF	TGCAGTGCTATTAGGAGGGAGACCCAGTACTTC
.	TRBV18	.	TRBJ1-3	CASSGQSAGNTIYF	TGTGCCAGCTCGGGACAATCGGCTGGAAACACCATATATTTT
.	TRBV7-9	once	TRBJ1-2	CASSLIEGTSPYGYTF	TGTGCCAGCAGCCTCATCGAGGGAACCTCCCCCTATGGCTACACCTTC
.	TRBV19	few	TRBJ1-2	CASSPEGDYGYTF	TGTGCCAGTAGTCCTGAGGGGGACTATGGCTACACCTTC
.	TRBV19	.	TRBJ1-5	CASSMALGNQPQHF	TGTGCCAGTAGTATGGCCCTAGGCAATCAGCCCCAGCATTTT
TRBD2	TRBV6-5	.	TRBJ2-3	CASSYWGGTQYF	TGTGCCAGCAGTTACTGGGGGGGTACGCAGTATTTT
.	TRBV9	.	TRBJ2-5	CASSTRTGLGETQYF	TGTGCCAGCAGCACTCGGACTGGCCTTGGGGAGACCCAGTACTTC
TRBD2	TRBV9	.	TRBJ2-1	CASSVSSTGTIAYNEQFF	TGTGCCAGCAGCGTCTCATCCACCGGGACTATAGCCTACAATGAGCAGTTCTTC
.	TRBV6-1	.	TRBJ1-4	CASSESVDSLGEKLFF	TGTGCCAGCAGTGAATCTGTCGACAGCCTCGGGGAAAAACTGTTTTTT